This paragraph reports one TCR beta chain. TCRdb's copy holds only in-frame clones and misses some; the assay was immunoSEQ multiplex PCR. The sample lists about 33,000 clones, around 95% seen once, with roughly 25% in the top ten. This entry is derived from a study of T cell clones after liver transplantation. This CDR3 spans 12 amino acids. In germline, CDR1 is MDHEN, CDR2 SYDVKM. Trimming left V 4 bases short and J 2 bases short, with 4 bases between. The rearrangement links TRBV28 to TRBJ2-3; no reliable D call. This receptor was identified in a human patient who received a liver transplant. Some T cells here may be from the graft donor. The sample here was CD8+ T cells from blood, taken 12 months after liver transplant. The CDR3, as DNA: TGTGCCAGCAGTTCATACACAGATACGCAGTATTTT. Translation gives CASSSYTDTQYF.